These 26 T cell receptor beta chains were all obtained from the same sample, sequenced in a study of blood T cell repertoires in COVID-19 (dated by TCRdb to 2019 to 2021). The receptor library was made with the immunoSEQ multiplex PCR assay. As stored in TCRdb, this immuneACCESS dataset retains in-frame rearrangements with V and J assigned. A fraction of the clones does not appear; measured against another copy, unresolved V genes explain less than half of the discrepancy, and the remainder lacks a known reason. Here the sample has a few hundred thousand clones; about nine tenths occur a single time. The ten largest clonotypes hold over 1% of the sample. Input material: PBMCs or T cells enriched from blood (not recorded which). These receptors were collected from a woman younger than 45 who had been exposed to COVID-19.

This clone appeared a few times. V is TRBV7-3 and J is TRBJ1-6, with 8 bases identical to TRBD1. Per germline, CDR1 SGHTA and CDR2 FQGTGA. The CDR3 runs to 14 residues. Trimming at V came to 2 bases and at J to 10 bases, leaving 4 bases not matched to a gene. The DNA of the CDR3 is TGTGCCAGCAGCTTAGGAACAGGGGGGTCACCCCTCCACTTT. As protein: CASSLGTGGSPLHF.

The rearrangement joins TRBV6-6 to TRBJ1-2; 12 bases align to TRBD1. Losses at the gene ends were 5 bases for V and 4 bases for J; bases not matched to a gene: 14. The CDR3 runs to 18 residues. Germline CDR1 and CDR2: MNHNY and SVGAGI (reference sequence). The CDR3, as DNA: TGTGCCAGCAGTCCTCTTCCGGGACAGGGGGCGGTAAGCTATGGCTACACCTTC. Amino acids: CASSPLPGQGAVSYGYTF.

The rearrangement joins TRBV29-1 to TRBJ1-1; weak D call: TRBD1 (5 bases). Germline CDR1 SQVTM, CDR2 ANQGSEA. The length of the CDR3 is 11 residues. V was shortened by 3 bases and J by 5 bases, with 7 bases between the two germline ends. CDR3 in DNA: TGCAGCGTTGAGGGGGGTACTGAAGCTTTCTTT. It encodes CSVEGGTEAFF. Variable domain in full (rest from reference TRBV29-1 and TRBJ1-1): SAVISQKPSRDICQRGTSLTIQCQVDSQVTMMFWYRQQPGQSLTLIATANQGSEATYESGFVIDKFPISRPNLTFSTLTVSNMSPEDSSIYLCSVEGGTEAFFGQGTRLTVV.

This chain connects TRBV28 to TRBJ2-5; 12 bases are shared with TRBD2. The trim removed 6 bases at V and 5 bases at J, leaving 4 bases unmatched. The CDR3 totals 14 residues. Germline assignment: CDR1 MDHEN and CDR2 SYDVKM. The CDR3 here is CASSALAGGETQYF. The CDR3 nucleotides read TGTGCCAGCAGCGCACTAGCGGGAGGCGAGACCCAGTACTTC.

This chain connects TRBV10-3 to TRBJ2-2; 14 nucleotides line up with TRBD2. There are 15 residues in the CDR3. V lost 6 bases to trimming and J lost 11 bases; unmatched junction nucleotides: 8. Germline V gene data show CDR1 as ENHRY and CDR2 as SYGVKD. DNA for the CDR3: TGTGCCATCAGCCCCGGGACTAGCGGGAGTCGAGAGCTGTTTTTT. Protein: CAISPGTSGSRELFF.

The CDR3 sequence: CASSHYSGREQYF. The CDR3 region has the DNA TGTGCCAGCAGCCATTATTCCGGGAGAGAGCAGTACTTC. The gene calls are TRBV3-1 (or the pseudogene TRBV3-2) and TRBJ2-7, with D possibly being TRBD2 (6 bases). Trimming took off 3 bases at V and 7 bases at J, with 13 bases between the two ends. The germline gives CDR1 LGHDT, CDR2 YNNKEL (reference sequence). The CDR3 extends over 13 amino acids.

V usage is TRBV28 and J usage is TRBJ2-7; the match to TRBD2 covers 8 bases. V was clipped by 5 bases and J by 3 bases; unmatched bases: 6. Germline V lookup: CDR1 MDHEN, CDR2 SYDVKM. The CDR3 runs to 14 residues. The CDR3 reads CASSNSGTSYEQYF. The CDR3 DNA reads TGTGCCAGCAGTAACTCCGGGACTAGCTACGAGCAGTACTTC.

This rearrangement joins TRBV10-1 to TRBJ2-7; 10 nucleotides match TRBD2. The CDR3 has 17 residues. Germline CDR1 WNHNN, CDR2 SYGVQD (reference sequence). Unmatched junction bases numbered 13, after V lost 5 bases and J lost 3 bases. The chain's CDR3 is CASSRGTLAGKVYEQYF. The CDR3 DNA reads TGCGCCAGCAGTCGGGGGACACTAGCGGGAAAAGTCTACGAGCAGTACTTC.

The chain is built from TRBV2 and TRBJ1-1, with 7 bases identical to TRBD1. CDR1 is SNHLY and CDR2 is FYNNEI in the germline V gene. V shed 6 bases and J 2 bases; nucleotides not matched to a gene: 6. The CDR3 is 14 residues long. The CDR3 bases are TGTGCCAGCAGGGGGGGACAGAGTAACACTGAAGCTTTCTTT. Amino acids: CASRGGQSNTEAFF.

This sequence joins TRBV19 and TRBJ2-5, with D possibly matching TRBD1 (6 bases). V was cut by 4 bases and J by 4 bases, with 10 bases left in between. CDR3 length: 13 residues. Germline CDR1 LNHDA, CDR2 SQIVND (reference sequence). CDR3 amino acids: CASSKQGRETQYF. For the CDR3, the DNA is TGTGCCAGTAGTAAACAGGGAAGAGAGACCCAGTACTTC.

The chain combines TRBV27 with TRBJ2-7, with 8 bases lining up with TRBD1. V gave up 8 bases and J gave up 3 bases; unmatched junction bases: 6. The CDR3 consists of 13 residues. The germline V gene has CDR1 MNHEY and CDR2 SMNVEV (reference sequence). The CDR3 sequence is CASLGQGDYEQYF. CDR3 bases: TGTGCCAGCTTAGGACAGGGCGACTACGAGCAGTACTTC.

This clone was observed a single time. The chain carries TRBV4-2 and TRBJ2-7; 9 bases are shared with TRBD2. With 1 base clipped from V and 3 bases from J, the junction kept 7 bases outside the gene matches. This CDR3 is built from 16 residues. Germline CDR1 LGHNA, CDR2 YNFKEQ. The DNA for the CDR3 is TGTGCCAGCAGCCAAGTAGGCGGGAGGGGGAACTACGAGCAGTACTTC. Its protein is CASSQVGGRGNYEQYF.

The sample holds a few counts of this clone. The rearrangement joins TRBV7-6 to TRBJ1-2; no reliable D call. Germline V lookup: CDR1 SGHVS, CDR2 FNYEAQ. Trimming cost V 1 base and J 0 bases, with 9 bases left between them. This CDR3 spans 15 amino acids. This chain's CDR3 is CASSLGEGTNYGYTF. CDR3 bases: TGTGCCAGCAGCTTAGGGGAGGGAACTAACTATGGCTACACCTTC.

V gene TRBV9 combines with J gene TRBJ1-3, with 11 bases lining up with TRBD1. The junction had 1 base not matched to a gene; V was cut back by 5 bases and J by 0 bases. The CDR3 is 15 amino acids. CDR1 and CDR2 (germline): SGDLS, YYNGEE. For the CDR3, the DNA is TGTGCCAGCAGGGGGACAGGGGGCTCTGGAAACACCATATATTTT. Translation gives CASRGTGGSGNTIYF.

The chain is built from TRBV20-1 and TRBJ1-2; 7 nucleotides align to TRBD1. The V segment lost 5 bases and the J segment 8 bases; nucleotides outside the gene matches: 5. CDR3 length: 11 residues. Germline V gene sequence: CDR1 DFQATT, CDR2 SNEGSKA (reference sequence). The CDR3, as DNA: TGCAGTGCTCGGACAGGAGGAGGCTACACCTTC. It codes for CSARTGGGYTF.

The CDR3 DNA reads TGTGCCAGCAGCTTAGTTGGAGGGAATCTCGGGGCCAACGTCCTGACTTTC. It translates to CASSLVGGNLGANVLTF. This sequence joins TRBV7-8 and TRBJ2-6; D may be TRBD2 (6 bases). Trimming removed 1 base at V and 4 bases at J, with 14 bases between. Germline V gene lookup returns CDR1 SGHVS and CDR2 FQNEAQ. The CDR3 extends over 17 amino acids. The entire variable domain, with the rest obtained from reference TRBV7-8 and TRBJ2-6, is as follows: GAGVSQSPRYKVAKRGQDVALRCDPISGHVSLFWYQQALGQGPEFLTYFQNEAQLDKSGLPSDRFFAERPEGSVSTLKIQRTQQEDSAVYLCASSLVGGNLGANVLTFGAGSRLTVL.

This chain links TRBV21-1 with TRBJ2-7; the table's D call, TRBD1, was not checked against the DNA. TRBV21-1 is noted as a pseudogene. CDR3 size: 15 residues. CDR3 amino acids: CASSKDPDTRWEQYF. The CDR3 DNA sequence: TGTGCCAGCAGCAAAGACCCGGACACTCGTTGGGAGCAGTACTTC.

This rearrangement joins TRBV28 to TRBJ1-1; 8 nucleotides align to TRBD1. Germline V gene lookup returns CDR1 MDHEN and CDR2 SYDVKM. The length of the CDR3 is 15 residues. The junction had 10 bases not matched to a gene; V was cut back by 4 bases and J by 6 bases. The CDR3 loop is CASSSAGAGGAEAFF. The DNA for the CDR3 is TGTGCCAGCAGTTCCGCCGGGGCAGGGGGCGCTGAAGCTTTCTTT.

V gene TRBV9 combines with J gene TRBJ1-2; possible D gene TRBD1, 5 bases. V was clipped by 0 bases and J by 5 bases, with 8 bases between them. The CDR3 has 13 residues. Per the germline V gene, CDR1 is SGDLS and CDR2 is YYNGEE. The CDR3 spells CASSVDRQYGYTF. The CDR3 DNA reads as TGTGCCAGCAGCGTAGACAGGCAATATGGCTACACCTTC.

The chain couples TRBV11-2 to TRBJ2-3; TRBD2 agrees at 7 bases. Unmatched junction bases numbered 11, after V lost 0 bases and J lost 11 bases. From germline, CDR1 is SGHAT and CDR2 FQNNGV. The CDR3 consists of 15 residues. The CDR3 loop is CASSLDQDRTRGQYF. The CDR3 nucleotides are TGTGCCAGCAGCTTAGATCAGGATCGGACTAGGGGGCAGTATTTT.

V gene TRBV24-1 combines with J gene TRBJ2-1, with D possibly TRBD1 on 6 matching bases. This CDR3 is 14 amino acids long. Trimming took off 4 bases at V and 3 bases at J, with 9 bases between the two ends. Germline assignment: CDR1 KGHDR and CDR2 SFDVKD. The CDR3 loop reads CATSDRTVYNEQFF. Written as DNA, the CDR3 is TGTGCCACCAGTGACCGGACAGTCTACAATGAGCAGTTCTTC.

The sample holds one count of this clone. The chain employs TRBV21-1 and TRBJ2-7; the table assigns TRBD1, which was not confirmed against the DNA. TRBV21-1 has pseudogene status. The CDR3 totals 19 residues. The CDR3, as DNA: TGTGCCAGCAGCAAAGGCGAGGACAGGGGACGAACTAGCTCCTACGAGCAGTACTTC. Its protein is CASSKGEDRGRTSSYEQYF.

The chain joins TRBV6-2 or TRBV6-3 to TRBJ2-1, with 12 bases lining up with TRBD2. CDR3 length: 16 residues. J lost 7 bases, V lost 4 bases, and 8 bases had no gene match. Germline V gene sequence: CDR1 MNHEY, CDR2 SVGEGT. CDR3 nucleotide sequence: TGTGCCAGCAGTTTACCGACTAGCGGGAGAGGGAATGAGCAGTTCTTC. Translating gives CASSLPTSGRGNEQFF.

This chain uses TRBV6-5 with TRBJ1-2; no definite D call. V was cut by 6 bases and J by 4 bases, with 18 bases left in between. The CDR3 runs to 15 residues. CDR1 is MNHEY and CDR2 is SVGAGI in the germline V gene. The CDR3 region is CASRPWGGPGYGYTF. The CDR3 nucleotides read TGTGCCAGCAGGCCCTGGGGAGGTCCGGGCTATGGCTACACCTTC.

The CDR3 sequence: CASSLIVRGATNEKLFF. Here the CDR3 DNA reads TGTGCCAGCAGTTTAATTGTCCGAGGTGCAACTAATGAAAAACTGTTTTTT. The gene calls are TRBV28 and TRBJ1-4; D is unclear. CDR1 MDHEN and CDR2 SYDVKM come from the germline V gene. The V end was cut by 2 bases, the J end by 0 bases, with 13 bases between. The CDR3 sequence is 17 residues long.

V usage is TRBV7-6 and J usage is TRBJ2-7; TRBD2 matches 11 bases. V gave up 4 bases and J gave up 2 bases; unmatched junction bases: 7. There are 16 residues in the CDR3. In germline, CDR1 is SGHVS, CDR2 FNYEAQ. CDR3 loop: CASSSWLAGGTYEQYF. CDR3 nucleotide sequence: TGTGCCAGCAGCTCGTGGTTAGCGGGAGGGACCTACGAGCAGTACTTC.